Listed below are T cell receptor beta chains from one sample, sequenced in a study of blood T cell repertoires in COVID-19. Method: immunoSEQ multiplex PCR; TCRdb's copy keeps in-frame clones and lacks some. The table lists about 330,000 clones, 70% to 90% of them singletons, with 5% to 7% in the top ten. Sequences were obtained from peripheral blood. The receptors were gathered from a man in his late teens or twenties who had recovered from COVID-19. CDR3s include the opening cysteine and the closing phenylalanine or tryptophan. Fields, in order: J gene, V gene, CDR3 protein.

>TRBJ1-2|TRBV5-6
CASSLGQGGLGTF
>TRBJ2-1|TRBV3-1/TRBV3-2
CASSQDFGVGSGNEQFF
>TRBJ1-1|TRBV5-4
CASSGGQATEAFF
>TRBJ2-7|TRBV6-5
CASSPAGAYEQYF
>TRBJ2-1|TRBV6-6
CASSPLAGTSSYNEQFF
>TRBJ2-3|TRBV11-2
CASSLPQREPPDTQYF
>TRBJ2-3|TRBV4-1
CASSQESGTGVRDTQYF
>TRBJ2-1|TRBV5-1
CASSLESRDYEQFF
>TRBJ1-1|TRBV7-3
CASSLTGQGGGTEAFF
>TRBJ1-1|TRBV11-3
CASSRGTGSTEAFF
>TRBJ2-7|TRBV9
CASSPRLAGQIREQYF
>TRBJ1-4|TRBV6-6
CASSFETGEKLFF
>TRBJ1-2|TRBV7-7
CASSLVETGGRRYGYTF
>TRBJ2-7|TRBV10-3
CAISDWTSGRNPYEQYF
>TRBJ1-3|TRBV30
CASEGNTIYF
>TRBJ2-1|TRBV7-3
CASSPSAGRVDEQFF
>TRBJ1-5|TRBV25-1
CASSDSDQPQHF
>TRBJ1-1|TRBV19
CASTGGEIPIEAFF